Listed here are 20 T cell receptor beta chains from one sample, sequenced in a study of cytomegalovirus exposure and HLA in healthy donors. The PCR was carried out with 60 Vbeta primers and 13 Jbeta primers. Some clones are missing from TCRdb's copy, which holds only in-frame ones; the method was immunoSEQ multiplex PCR. The sample shows tens of thousands of clones, 65% to 75% of them seen only once. The sequencing input was PBMCs. The receptor set was obtained from a man aged 30-40 years in good health and CMV-seronegative.

The chain is built from TRBV7-6 and TRBJ1-3; 9 nucleotides agree with TRBD1. The CDR3 spans 20 residues. Trimming removed 5 bases from V and 0 bases from J; junction bases left unmatched: 17. Germline V gene data show CDR1 as SGHVS and CDR2 as FNYEAQ. The CDR3 DNA reads as TGTGCCAGCAGCCTAGATTTAAGGGGACAGGGTGAACCCTCTGGAAACACCATATATTTT. Protein product: CASSLDLRGQGEPSGNTIYF.

The chain recombines TRBV5-4 with TRBJ1-1; tentatively, D is TRBD1 (5 bases). The CDR3 spans 15 residues. V dropped 1 base and J dropped 0 bases, with 10 bases sitting between them. Germline V gene data show CDR1 as SGHNT and CDR2 as YYREEE (reference sequence). The DNA for the CDR3 is TGTGCCAGCAGCTTGTCGGAGGGGTTGAACACTGAAGCTTTCTTT. This encodes CASSLSEGLNTEAFF.

The chain carries TRBV28 and TRBJ2-1, with 10 bases matching TRBD1. V lost 5 bases and J lost 9; bases outside the gene matches: 13. The CDR3 is 16 amino acids. Germline V gene lookup returns CDR1 MDHEN and CDR2 SYDVKM. This CDR3 reads CASSLTGTGDYLEQFF. In DNA, the CDR3 is TGTGCCAGCAGTCTCACCGGGACAGGGGACTATCTTGAGCAGTTCTTC.

The CDR3: CASRTGSGPHYEQYF. CDR3 nucleotide sequence: TGTGCCAGCAGGACAGGGAGTGGCCCCCACTACGAGCAGTACTTC. The rearrangement links TRBV6-5 to TRBJ2-7; the match to TRBD1 covers 7 bases. V trimming: 6 bases; J trimming: 3 bases; junction bases outside the gene matches: 11. Germline V CDR1 and CDR2: MNHEY, SVGAGI. This CDR3 has 15 amino acids.

The chain employs TRBV6-1 and TRBJ2-7, with a tentative D call TRBD2 (6 bases). The CDR3 sequence is 15 residues long. In germline, CDR1 is MNHNS, CDR2 SASEGT. Trimming removed 0 bases from V and 0 bases from J, with 9 bases in between. CDR3 sequence reads: CASSEAVGSSYEQYF. The CDR3 DNA sequence: TGTGCCAGCAGTGAAGCGGTCGGGAGCTCCTACGAGCAGTACTTC.

The CDR3 loop is CASRGGKETQYF. The DNA for the CDR3 is TGTGCCAGCAGAGGGGGCAAAGAGACCCAGTACTTC. V usage is TRBV6-6 and J usage is TRBJ2-5; 7 nucleotides line up with TRBD1. Per the germline V gene, CDR1 is MNHNY and CDR2 is SVGAGI (reference sequence). This CDR3 is 12 amino acids long. The V and J ends lost 6 bases and 3 bases, in that order; junction bases with no gene match: 1.

The J gene is TRBJ2-7, the V gene TRBV27, with 9 bases that match TRBD2. This CDR3 comprises 14 residues. V lost 2 bases and J lost 3; bases outside the gene matches: 2. Germline CDR1 is MNHEY and CDR2 is SMNVEV (reference sequence). In DNA, the CDR3 is TGTGCCAGCAGTTTAACGCGGGAGGGCTACGAGCAGTACTTC. Amino acid sequence: CASSLTREGYEQYF.

This clone was seen once. The V gene is TRBV9, the J gene TRBJ1-1; D unclear. Trimming took off 0 bases at V and 0 bases at J, with 6 bases between the two ends. The CDR3 spans 14 residues. In germline, CDR1 is SGDLS, CDR2 YYNGEE. Written as DNA, the CDR3 is TGTGCCAGCAGCGTAGGACATTTGAACACTGAAGCTTTCTTT. This sequence encodes CASSVGHLNTEAFF.

The table lists this clone with a count of one. The chain links TRBV28 to TRBJ2-7; 10 bases agree with TRBD1. The CDR3 is made up of 15 amino acids. CDR1 and CDR2 from the germline V gene are MDHEN and SYDVKM. Trimming at V came to 0 bases and at J to 2 bases, leaving 1 base not matched to a gene. CDR3 residues: CASSLWGQGTYEQYF. CDR3 coding DNA: TGTGCCAGCAGTTTATGGGGACAGGGGACCTACGAGCAGTACTTC.

This clone was counted only a few times. Other nucleotide sequences in the sample specify the same CDR3. The chain recombines TRBV7-9 with TRBJ1-5, with TRBD1 matching 9 bases. The CDR3 contains 15 residues. V dropped 1 base and J dropped 4; count of bases not matched to a gene: 2. Germline assignment: CDR1 SEHNR and CDR2 FQNEAQ (reference sequence). CDR3 bases: TGTGCCAGCAGCTTAGGAGGACAGGGGAATCAGCCCCAGCATTTT. Its translation is CASSLGGQGNQPQHF. The complete variable domain, with remaining parts taken from reference TRBV7-9 and TRBJ1-5, reads DTGVSQNPRHKITKRGQNVTFRCDPISEHNRLYWYRQTLGQGPEFLTYFQNEAQLEKSRLLSDRFSAERPKGSFSTLEIQRTEQGDSAMYLCASSLGGQGNQPQHFGDGTRLSIL.

The genes are TRBV4-2 and TRBJ1-1; TRBD1 agrees at 9 bases. Germline lookup yields CDR1 LGHNA and CDR2 YNFKEQ. The V gene end was trimmed by 2 bases and the J gene end by 5 bases; junction bases not matched to a gene: 6. The CDR3 sequence is 15 residues long. The CDR3 bases are TGTGCCAGCAGCCAACCTGACAGGGGGAGGACTGAAGCTTTCTTT. It encodes CASSQPDRGRTEAFF.

The chain joins TRBV30 to TRBJ2-6, with D uncertain. Looked up from germline, CDR1 is GTSNPN and CDR2 is SVGIG (reference sequence). The CDR3 sequence is 14 residues long. Trimming took 3 bases from V and 1 from J, leaving 7 bases between them. The CDR3 bases are TGTGCCTGGAGCTTCGGTTCTGGGGCCAACGTCCTGACTTTC. Protein sequence: CAWSFGSGANVLTF.

The J gene is TRBJ2-7, the V gene TRBV28, with 7 bases lining up with TRBD1. CDR3 length: 12 amino acids. The V and J ends lost 4 bases and 10 bases, in that order; junction bases with no gene match: 7. Germline CDR1 and CDR2: MDHEN and SYDVKM. The chain's CDR3 is CASSSVDRAQYF. The CDR3 DNA is TGTGCCAGCAGTTCCGTTGACAGGGCACAGTACTTC.

A single count supports this clone. This rearrangement joins TRBV2 to TRBJ2-7; D possibly corresponds to TRBD1 (5 bases). CDR3 size: 14 residues. V lost 3 bases, J lost 2 bases, and 11 bases lay in between. Germline CDR1 is SNHLY and CDR2 is FYNNEI. The DNA of the CDR3 is TGTGCCAGCAGTGATTGGACAACTACCTACGAGCAGTACTTC. Translating gives CASSDWTTTYEQYF.

The chain recombines TRBV5-6 with TRBJ1-3; 7 bases agree with TRBD1. Per germline, CDR1 SGHDT and CDR2 YYEEEE. The CDR3 totals 17 residues. V gave up 4 bases and J gave up 2 bases; unmatched junction bases: 12. CDR3 residues: CASSIDLRDRPGNTIYF. The CDR3 DNA sequence: TGTGCCAGCAGCATCGACCTCCGGGACAGACCTGGAAACACCATATATTTT.

V is TRBV29-1 and J is TRBJ1-2; 8 positions agree with TRBD1. The CDR3 is 19 residues long. The germline V gene has CDR1 SQVTM and CDR2 ANQGSEA. V lost 0 bases and J lost 4; bases outside the gene matches: 19. The CDR3 protein is CSVEDLRVGGRGLIYGYTF. The CDR3 DNA is TGCAGCGTTGAAGATCTTCGGGTAGGAGGCAGGGGGCTAATCTATGGCTACACCTTC.

CDR3 amino acids: CASSPAGSHEQYF. The CDR3 DNA sequence: TGTGCTAGCTCCCCGGCGGGGAGCCACGAGCAGTACTTC. The chain has TRBV7-7 and TRBJ2-7; D is perhaps TRBD2 (6 bases). This CDR3 has 13 amino acids. Germline lookup yields CDR1 SSHAT and CDR2 FNYEAQ (reference sequence).

The chain carries TRBV7-9 and TRBJ1-1, with D possibly being TRBD1 (5 bases). In germline, CDR1 is SEHNR, CDR2 FQNEAQ (reference sequence). This CDR3 is 18 amino acids long. V was clipped by 0 bases and J by 1 base, with 18 bases between them. CDR3 bases: TGTGCCAGCAGCTTAGCGCAATTAAAGGGGAGGGGGAACACTGAAGCTTTCTTT. Translation gives CASSLAQLKGRGNTEAFF.

The chain links TRBV2 to TRBJ1-5, with D perhaps TRBD1 (5 bases). The length of the CDR3 is 14 residues. Germline assignment: CDR1 SNHLY and CDR2 FYNNEI. V lost 7 bases and J 5 bases, leaving 15 bases between the germline ends. The CDR3 DNA reads TGTGCCAGCATCTTGGACATAAATTATCAGCCCCAGCATTTT. It yields the protein CASILDINYQPQHF.

This rearrangement joins TRBV27 to TRBJ2-2; weak D call: TRBD1 (5 bases). Between the trimmed V and J ends, which lost 6 bases and 1 base, there was a span of 6 bases. Germline V gene sequence: CDR1 MNHEY, CDR2 SMNVEV (reference sequence). The CDR3 consists of 13 residues. CDR3 residues: CASSQGNTGELFF. In DNA form, the CDR3 reads TGTGCCAGCAGCCAGGGGAACACCGGGGAGCTGTTTTTT.